Listed below are T cell receptor beta chains from one sample, sequenced in a study of beta chain features in type 1 diabetes. Produced via immunoSEQ multiplex PCR; TCRdb's table is partial and in-frame only. The repertoire consists of about 900,000 clones, with roughly a sixth occurring once and the leading ten covering 0.02% to 0.025%. The material sequenced was naive CD4+ T cells from blood. These receptors were taken from a woman under 30 in good health. The CDR3 runs from the conserved cysteine through the conserved F or W. Each record gives: J gene, V gene, clone size, D gene, CDR3 protein, CDR3 DNA. The D gene is left open where the match is weak. Size is omitted from some rows. Given values are once, few, many or a class for expanded clones.

>TRBJ1-1|TRBV6-5|-|TRBD1
CASSYRGTGRNTEAFF
TGTGCCAGCAGTTACCGAGGGACAGGGCGAAACACTGAAGCTTTCTTT
>TRBJ2-7|TRBV6-1|-|TRBD1
CASSEDRGLQYF
TGTGCCAGCAGTGAGGACAGGGGTCTGCAGTACTTC
>TRBJ1-2|TRBV27|-|TRBD1
CASSLTGDYGYTF
TGTGCCAGCAGTTTAACAGGGGACTATGGCTACACCTTC
>TRBJ2-2|TRBV6-5|few|-
CASSYHDGTTGELFF
TGTGCCAGCAGTTACCACGACGGGACCACCGGGGAGCTGTTTTTT
>TRBJ1-2|TRBV7-9|-|-
CASSPLLGYGYTF
TGTGCCAGCAGTCCGCTGTTGGGCTATGGCTACACCTTC
>TRBJ2-1|TRBV7-2|-|-
CASSLEGSNSYNEQFF
TGTGCCAGCAGCTTAGAAGGTTCCAACTCCTACAATGAGCAGTTCTTC
>TRBJ1-5|TRBV5-6|-|-
CASSNYGPLRGNQPQHF
TGTGCCAGCAGCAACTACGGACCGCTGCGCGGCAATCAGCCCCAGCATTTT
>TRBJ2-1|TRBV10-3|-|-
CAISESGSNEQFF
TGTGCCATCAGTGAGTCTGGTAGTAATGAGCAGTTCTTC
>TRBJ2-2|TRBV5-1|-|-
CASTPGGHNTGELFF
TGCGCCAGCACCCCCGGAGGGCATAACACCGGGGAGCTGTTTTTT
>TRBJ2-3|TRBV5-4|-|-
CASSQPSRGTDTQYF
TGTGCCAGCAGCCAACCCTCCCGTGGTACAGATACGCAGTATTTT
>TRBJ2-1|TRBV5-1|few|TRBD2
CASSSSSIAGGPVFF
TGCGCCAGCAGCTCCTCCAGTATAGCGGGAGGGCCCGTGTTCTTC
>TRBJ1-1|TRBV25-1|-|-
CASSGQMNTEAFF
TGTGCCAGCAGTGGTCAGATGAACACTGAAGCTTTCTTT
>TRBJ2-2|TRBV16|-|-
CASSRSFRDTGELFF
TGTGCCAGCAGCCGGTCGTTCAGAGACACCGGGGAGCTGTTTTTT
>TRBJ1-1|TRBV14|-|-
CASSQIRNTEAFF
TGTGCCAGCAGCCAAATCCGTAACACTGAAGCTTTCTTT
>TRBJ2-3|TRBV11-2|few|TRBD2
CASSLRRAGGPDTQYF
TGTGCCAGCAGCTTACGGCGGGCGGGGGGCCCAGATACGCAGTATTTT
>TRBJ2-3|TRBV7-3|few|-
CASSLSKITDTQYF
TGTGCCAGCAGCTTATCCAAGATCACAGATACGCAGTATTTT
>TRBJ2-1|TRBV7-3|few|TRBD2
CASSAAGGGYNEQFF
TGTGCCAGCAGCGCAGCGGGAGGGGGATACAATGAGCAGTTCTTC
>TRBJ2-7|TRBV6-6|-|-
CASSWGHGGYEQYF
TGTGCCAGCAGTTGGGGCCACGGAGGGTACGAGCAGTACTTC
>TRBJ2-1|TRBV15|-|-
CATSKDLGSRKADEQFF
TGTGCCACCAGCAAAGATCTAGGTTCCAGAAAGGCGGATGAGCAGTTCTTC
>TRBJ2-7|TRBV7-2|few|-
CASSLVLSFRYEQYF
TGTGCCAGCAGCTTAGTGTTGTCATTCCGATACGAGCAGTACTTC
>TRBJ2-1|TRBV7-3|-|-
CASSFGSGGYNEQFF
TGTGCCAGCAGCTTTGGTAGCGGAGGCTACAATGAGCAGTTCTTC
>TRBJ2-5|TRBV5-1|few|TRBD2
CASSPGLAGRETQYF
TGCGCCAGCAGCCCGGGACTAGCGGGAAGAGAGACCCAGTACTTC
>TRBJ2-1|TRBV25-1|-|-
CASSEYASGIYNEQFF
TGTGCCAGCAGTGAATATGCCAGCGGAATCTACAATGAGCAGTTCTTC
>TRBJ2-1|TRBV4-2|-|TRBD1
CASSEGLGQGNNEQFF
TGTGCCAGCAGCGAAGGGTTGGGACAGGGGAATAATGAGCAGTTCTTC
>TRBJ2-7|TRBV11-2|-|TRBD2
CASSQAGVAYEQYF
TGTGCCAGCAGCCAAGCGGGAGTGGCCTACGAGCAGTACTTC
>TRBJ1-5|TRBV6-6|few|TRBD1
CASSADRGGNQPQHF
TGTGCCAGCAGCGCGGACAGGGGAGGCAATCAGCCCCAGCATTTT
>TRBJ2-3|TRBV19|few|TRBD2
CASSISPGTSGTDTQYF
TGTGCCAGTAGTATATCTCCCGGGACTAGCGGCACAGATACGCAGTATTTT
>TRBJ2-1|TRBV28|-|-
CASIGFLAAYNEQFF
TGTGCCAGCATAGGCTTTTTAGCGGCCTACAATGAGCAGTTCTTC
>TRBJ2-7|TRBV7-2|few|TRBD2
CASSLEASGGLGNEQYF
TGTGCCAGCAGCTTAGAGGCTAGCGGGGGTTTGGGAAACGAGCAGTACTTC
>TRBJ2-7|TRBV5-6|few|TRBD1
CASSVRTGTLEQYF
TGTGCCAGCAGCGTACGGACAGGGACACTCGAGCAGTACTTC
>TRBJ2-5|TRBV21-1|few|-
CASSKRHSEETQYF
TGTGCCAGCAGCAAGCGGCACAGCGAAGAGACCCAGTACTTC
>TRBJ1-5|TRBV4-2|few|-
CASSQDFGQPQHF
TGTGCCAGCAGCCAAGATTTTGGTCAGCCCCAGCATTTT
>TRBJ1-1|TRBV7-9|-|TRBD1
CASSFQGARTEAFF
TGTGCCAGCAGCTTTCAGGGGGCGCGCACTGAAGCTTTCTTT
>TRBJ2-5|TRBV27|few|TRBD2
CASTLSGTSRETQYF
TGTGCCAGCACCCTTAGCGGGACGTCGCGGGAGACCCAGTACTTC
>TRBJ1-1|TRBV25-1|few|-
CASISATSNTEAFF
TGTGCCAGCATTTCGGCCACCTCAAACACTGAAGCTTTCTTT
>TRBJ1-2|TRBV19|-|-
CASSEVYGYTF
TGTGCCAGTAGTGAAGTCTATGGCTACACCTTC
>TRBJ1-5|TRBV5-6|few|-
CASSLGGQFNQPQHF
TGTGCCAGCAGCTTGGGAGGGCAGTTCAATCAGCCCCAGCATTTT